The 29 T cell receptor beta chains given below trace back to one sample, sequenced in a study of T cells in Graves' hyperthyroidism and ophthalmopathy. TCR beta CDR3 sequences were amplified from RNA transcripts. A set of HTBI primers served as the primers for a first-round RT-PCR of the TCR CDR3. TCRdb ran MiXCR on the multiplex PCR reads and lists one entry per CDR3 protein. The data show approximately 330,000 distinct CDR3 sequences, with over 15% seen just once and less than 65% held by the top ten. Sequenced sample: blood. The receptors shown here come from a woman between 50 and 59 years old with Graves' hyperthyroidism.

This CDR3 is CATTYGSYNSPLHF. The CDR3 DNA follows: TGTGCCACCACCTACGGCTCCTATAATTCACCCCTCCACTTT. The V and J genes are TRBV28 and TRBJ1-6, with D hard to call. The ends were cut back, 10 bases at V and 0 bases at J, with 10 bases in the middle. The CDR3 loop spans 14 amino acids. Per germline, CDR1 MDHEN and CDR2 SYDVKM.

About this clonotype itself: A read error may explain this, as a much larger clone is one base away. This chain joins TRBV6-2 or TRBV6-3 and TRBJ1-2; D might be TRBD1 (5 bases). The CDR3 is 13 amino acids. From germline, CDR1 is MNHEY and CDR2 SVGEGT. The CDR3: CASSYPGHGGYAF. As DNA, the CDR3 is TGTGCCAGCAGTTACCCCGGACATGGCGGCTACGCCTTC.

This clonotype turned up a few times. J is TRBJ2-7 and V is TRBV6-1; 9 bases map to TRBD2. This CDR3 has 16 amino acids. Germline V lookup: CDR1 MNHNS, CDR2 SASEGT. J lost 3 bases, V lost 3 bases, and 9 bases had no gene match. CDR3 loop: CASSDSGLAGNYEQYF. CDR3 sequence (DNA): TGTGCCAGCAGTGATAGTGGGCTAGCGGGAAACTACGAGCAGTACTTC.

The table lists this clonotype with many counts. The gene calls are TRBV13 and TRBJ1-2; D unresolved. The CDR3 loop spans 16 amino acids. Per the germline V gene, CDR1 is PRHDT and CDR2 is FYEKMQ (reference sequence). With 11 bases removed from V and 6 bases from J, the gap between germline ends came to 28 bases. The CDR3 spells CAVTWFEVLSPDGYTF. The CDR3 DNA is TGTGCCGTTACGTGGTTTGAGGTGCTGTCTCCGGATGGCTACACCTTC.

This clonotype was recorded many times. The chain links TRBV30 to TRBJ1-1; no clear D. The germline V and J ends were trimmed by 5 bases and 2 bases, with 6 bases remaining between them. This CDR3 region has 11 residues. Germline V lookup: CDR1 GTSNPN, CDR2 SVGIG (reference sequence). The CDR3 here is CAWQFNTEAFF. Written as DNA, the CDR3 is TGTGCCTGGCAATTCAACACTGAAGCTTTCTTT.

The J gene is TRBJ2-1, the V gene TRBV3-1, with a tentative D call TRBD2 (5 bases). CDR3 size: 15 residues. CDR1 and CDR2 from the germline V gene are LGHDT and YNNKEL (reference sequence). V was shortened by 3 bases and J by 3 bases, with 12 bases between the two germline ends. CDR3: CASSHSTGIYNEQFF. In nucleotides, the CDR3 is TGTGCCAGCAGCCATTCTACCGGGATCTACAATGAGCAGTTCTTC.

This clonotype was recorded at least ten times. The rearrangement uses TRBV11-2 and TRBJ2-2, with D perhaps given as TRBD1 or TRBD2 (6 bases each). The CDR3 has 16 residues. V shed 6 bases and J shed 5 bases, with 19 bases lying between them. Germline V gene lookup returns CDR1 SGHAT and CDR2 FQNNGV. The CDR3 protein is CASRGEGGLATGELFF. The CDR3 DNA reads as TGTGCCAGCAGGGGGGAAGGGGGACTTGCGACCGGGGAGCTGTTTTTT.

The chain has TRBV20-1 and TRBJ1-3; D remains unclear. Trimming cost V 6 bases and J 4 bases, with 7 bases left between them. Germline V CDR1 and CDR2: DFQATT, SNEGSKA (reference sequence). This CDR3 is 11 amino acids long. CDR3: CSALVGNTIYF. In DNA form, the CDR3 reads TGCAGTGCCCTCGTGGGAAACACCATATATTTT.

This clonotype came up many times. The chain employs TRBV27 and TRBJ2-7; D call uncertain. Germline V gene data show CDR1 as MNHEY and CDR2 as SMNVEV (reference sequence). CDR3 size: 13 residues. V gave up 4 bases and J gave up 0 bases, with 7 bases separating them. The DNA of the CDR3 is TGTGCCAGCAGTTCGGGCGGCTCCTACGAGCAGTACTTC. The encoded protein is CASSSGGSYEQYF.

This clonotype has ten or more counts. V and J are TRBV11-2 and TRBJ2-5; 13 nucleotides line up with TRBD2. With V trimmed by 3 bases and J by 1 base, 5 bases remained unmatched. CDR3 length: 17 amino acids. In germline, CDR1 is SGHAT, CDR2 FQNNGV. Here the CDR3 reads CASSLVLAGGIQETQYF. The CDR3 region has the DNA TGTGCCAGCAGCTTGGTACTAGCGGGGGGGATCCAAGAGACCCAGTACTTC.

This clonotype came up many times. The rearrangement uses TRBV20-1 and TRBJ2-1; 7 bases fit TRBD1. The V segment lost 5 bases and the J segment 12 bases; nucleotides outside the gene matches: 10. The CDR3 consists of 12 residues. CDR1 and CDR2 (germline): DFQATT, SNEGSKA (reference sequence). CDR3 sequence reads: CSARNRGRGQFF. Here the CDR3 DNA reads TGCAGTGCTCGGAACAGGGGTCGTGGGCAGTTCTTC.

This clonotype was detected ten times or more. The gene calls are TRBV30 and TRBJ2-5; D tentatively fits TRBD1 or TRBD2 (5 bases each). This CDR3 has 11 residues. Trimming removed 5 bases at V and 5 bases at J, with 9 bases between. Germline V gene data show CDR1 as GTSNPN and CDR2 as SVGIG (reference sequence). The CDR3 bases are TGTGCCTGGGAGGGGTTCGAGACCCAGTACTTC. Translating gives CAWEGFETQYF.

This clonotype was seen at least ten times. The V gene is TRBV3-1, the J gene TRBJ2-1; D perhaps matches TRBD2 (6 bases). Between the trimmed V and J ends, which lost 0 bases and 11 bases, there was a span of 11 bases. This CDR3 region has 13 residues. Looked up from germline, CDR1 is LGHDT and CDR2 is YNNKEL (reference sequence). The CDR3 bases are TGTGCCAGCAGCCAAGATAGGGACTCGAAGCAGTTCTTC. It yields the protein CASSQDRDSKQFF.

The chain combines TRBV24-1 with TRBJ1-2, with TRBD1 matching over 9 bases. CDR1 is KGHDR and CDR2 is SFDVKD in the germline V gene. The J segment lost 7 bases and the V segment lost 4 bases, leaving 9 bases of the junction unmatched. The CDR3 spans 15 residues. The CDR3: CATSEPGQGAAGYTF. CDR3 DNA: TGTGCCACCAGTGAGCCGGGACAGGGAGCCGCTGGCTACACCTTC.

In this sample, this clonotype turned up many times. The chain combines TRBV28 with TRBJ2-5; 9 nucleotides match TRBD2. The J segment lost 5 bases and the V segment lost 6 bases, leaving 13 bases of the junction unmatched. This CDR3 is built from 16 residues. Germline V gene data show CDR1 as MDHEN and CDR2 as SYDVKM. CDR3 bases: TGTGCCAGCAGAGCGCATAGCGGGAGTAGGGGGGAGACCCAGTACTTC. This translates into CASRAHSGSRGETQYF.

The V gene is TRBV20-1, the J gene TRBJ2-1, with a weak D call TRBD2 (5 bases). V shed 6 bases and J shed 8 bases, with 20 bases lying between them. Germline CDR1 is DFQATT and CDR2 is SNEGSKA (reference sequence). This CDR3 has 14 amino acids. CDR3 amino acids: CSAPPPGSGDEQFF. CDR3 in DNA: TGCAGTGCCCCCCCCCCGGGATCAGGCGATGAGCAGTTCTTC.

A word on this clonotype: Mismatch with germline at one junction end may stem from a read error. CDR3 coding DNA: TGTGCCAGCAGCTCCGGACAGGGGTCCTATAAGTCACCCCTCCACTTT. Amino acid sequence: CASSSGQGSYKSPLHF. The V gene is TRBV13, the J gene TRBJ1-6, with 9 bases aligning to TRBD1. CDR3 length equals 16 residues. Germline V gives CDR1 PRHDT, CDR2 FYEKMQ (reference sequence).

This clonotype was picked up many times. The rearrangement joins TRBV12-3 or TRBV12-4 to TRBJ2-1; 7 bases are a match to TRBD2. With V trimmed by 6 bases and J by 7 bases, 9 bases remained unmatched. This CDR3 spans 14 amino acids. CDR3 amino acids: CASRPRTSQNEQFF. For the CDR3, the DNA is TGTGCCAGCAGACCTCGGACTAGTCAAAATGAGCAGTTCTTC.

This chain uses TRBV6-1 with TRBJ1-4; no clear D. V was pared by 6 bases and J by 5 bases, with 7 bases between. Germline CDR1 MNHNS, CDR2 SASEGT. The CDR3 loop spans 12 amino acids. The chain's CDR3 is CASSSGNEKLFF. CDR3 DNA: TGTGCCAGCAGCTCCGGAAATGAAAAACTGTTTTTT.

This clonotype was picked up a small number of times. The V gene is TRBV12-5, the J gene TRBJ2-3; 10 bases align to TRBD2. J was trimmed by 1 base and V by 7 bases; bases with no gene match: 5. The length of the CDR3 is 15 residues. Germline V gives CDR1 LGHNT, CDR2 FRNRAP. The CDR3 DNA is TGTGCTAGTGTCCCCGGGACTAGCGGCACAGATACGCAGTATTTT. Encoded protein: CASVPGTSGTDTQYF.

This clonotype was seen a few times. V gene TRBV2 combines with J gene TRBJ2-7; the D is unclear. Deletions cut 1 base from V and 1 base from J, with 8 bases between. There are 14 residues in the CDR3. Germline lookup yields CDR1 SNHLY and CDR2 FYNNEI. CDR3 amino acids: CASSEGHQSYEQYF. The CDR3 DNA is TGTGCCAGCAGTGAAGGCCACCAATCCTACGAGCAGTACTTC. The complete variable domain, with remaining parts taken from reference TRBV2 and TRBJ2-7, reads EPEVTQTPSHQVTQMGQEVILRCVPISNHLYFYWYRQILGQKVEFLVSFYNNEISEKSEIFDDQFSVERPDGSNFTLKIRSTKLEDSAMYFCASSEGHQSYEQYFGPGTRLTVT.

This clonotype has a count of ten or more. The chain joins TRBV28 to TRBJ1-4; perhaps TRBD1 as D (6 bases). This CDR3 has 14 residues. CDR1 is MDHEN and CDR2 is SYDVKM in the germline V gene. The V end lost 7 bases, the J end lost 6 bases, and 15 bases lay between the germline ends. CDR3 sequence reads: CASKEGGFDEKLFF. In DNA form, the CDR3 reads TGTGCCAGCAAGGAGGGGGGATTCGATGAAAAACTGTTTTTT.

This clonotype was counted between two and nine times. The chain carries TRBV15 and TRBJ1-3; D gene unclear. CDR3 length: 15 amino acids. Germline V gene sequence: CDR1 LNHNV, CDR2 YYDKDF (reference sequence). V shed 1 base and J shed 3 bases, with 10 bases lying between them. As DNA, the CDR3 is TGTGCCACCAGCAGAGCGACGGGATTTGGAAACACCATATATTTT. This translates into CATSRATGFGNTIYF.

This chain uses TRBV7-9 with TRBJ1-1; 8 bases align to TRBD1. Per germline, CDR1 SEHNR and CDR2 FQNEAQ (reference sequence). The ends lost 5 bases at V and 0 bases at J; junction bases unmatched: 5. The CDR3 has 15 residues. DNA of the CDR3: TGTGCCAGCAGCCATCGGGACAGGTTGAACACTGAAGCTTTCTTT. Residues: CASSHRDRLNTEAFF. The complete variable domain, with remaining parts taken from reference TRBV7-9 and TRBJ1-1, reads DTGVSQNPRHKITKRGQNVTFRCDPISEHNRLYWYRQTLGQGPEFLTYFQNEAQLEKSRLLSDRFSAERPKGSFSTLEIQRTEQGDSAMYLCASSHRDRLNTEAFFGQGTRLTVV.

This clonotype was recorded at least ten times. V usage is TRBV11-2 and J usage is TRBJ2-7; possibly TRBD1 for D (5 bases). V lost 3 bases and J 3 bases, leaving 9 bases between the germline ends. CDR1 is SGHAT, CDR2 FQNNGV, per germline. The CDR3 spans 13 residues. CDR3 loop: CASSLATGYEQYV. Written as DNA, the CDR3 is TGTGCCAGCAGCTTGGCTACAGGCTACGAGCAGTACGTC.

At least ten counts were recorded for this clonotype. This chain joins TRBV12-3 or TRBV12-4 and TRBJ2-1, with TRBD2 identical over 7 bases. J lost 5 bases, V lost 5 bases, and 12 bases had no gene match. The CDR3 extends over 16 amino acids. The CDR3 loop reads CASSPIAGLKNNEQFF. The DNA for the CDR3 is TGTGCCAGCAGTCCCATAGCGGGCCTCAAAAACAATGAGCAGTTCTTC.

This clonotype was observed a handful of times. The J gene is TRBJ2-7, the V gene TRBV25-1; D may be TRBD1 or TRBD2 (5 bases each). V dropped 6 bases and J dropped 2 bases, with 14 bases sitting between them. The germline CDR1 and CDR2 sequences are MGHDK and SYGVNS. The CDR3 runs to 14 residues. The CDR3 coding sequence is TGTGCCAGCAGGACCCGGGACGGCCCCTACGAGCAGTACTTC. It codes for CASRTRDGPYEQYF.

V is TRBV10-3 and J is TRBJ2-4; D perhaps matches TRBD2 (6 bases). This CDR3 comprises 15 residues. V was clipped by 6 bases and J by 7 bases, with 19 bases between them. CDR1 ENHRY and CDR2 SYGVKD come from the germline V gene. Written as DNA, the CDR3 is TGTGCCATCAGCGACGGACGCCTGGGAGGCAACATTCAGTACTTC. Encoded protein: CAISDGRLGGNIQYF.

At least ten counts were recorded for this clonotype. The rearrangement joins TRBV11-2 to TRBJ2-5; 10 nucleotides align to TRBD2. The CDR3 has 15 amino acids. The V gene's germline CDR1 is SGHAT and CDR2 FQNNGV. After removal of 5 bases from V and 2 bases from J, the junction contained 5 bases not matched to a gene. Here the CDR3 DNA reads TGTGCCAGCAGCCAGGGACTAGCGATTCAAGAGACCCAGTACTTC. Translated, it gives CASSQGLAIQETQYF.